Detailed here is one T cell receptor (beta chain). Its antigen remains unknown. The PCR contained 60 Vbeta and 13 Jbeta primers. The protocol was immunoSEQ multiplex PCR, while the TCRdb copy is restricted to in-frame clones and leaves out a portion. Of 100,000 to 150,000 clones in the sample, less than 80% were seen once. Trimming cost V 3 bases and J 6 bases; bases outside gene matches: 8. The length of the CDR3 is 16 residues. CDR1 is GTSNPN, CDR2 SVGIG, per germline (reference sequence). The data stem from a study of cytomegalovirus exposure and HLA in healthy donors. Study-wide background: Among about 179 million T cells, an earlier analysis found approximately 110 million unique TCR beta sequences.

Findings and caveats of the study: Later work found that TCR association rates differed between HLA loci; DRB1 had the most and HLA-C the fewest.

Sequences were obtained from PBMCs. This clonotype was sampled from a woman in her fifties or sixties in good health and CMV-seropositive. The chain has TRBV30 and TRBJ2-2; TRBD1 agrees at 12 bases. In DNA form, the CDR3 reads TGTGCCTGGAGGACGTTAGGGACAGGGGGCTCCGGGGAGCTGTTTTTT. This encodes CAWRTLGTGGSGELFF.